This T cell receptor beta chain was obtained from a study of CXCR3-negative and CXCR3-positive naive CD8 T cells. For the study at large: Roughly 135 million TRB reads were obtained overall (about 1.5 +/- 0.3 million per library).

The authors gated naive CD8+ T cells as CD45RO-CCR7+CD27+CD95-. This CDR3 has 13 residues. The germline CDR1 and CDR2 sequences are SGHDT and YYEEEE. General study points: Similar TRBV-TRBJ usage characterized naive CXCR3-negative and CXCR3-positive cells; memory cells differed. Naive cells that were CXCR3-positive had more hydrophobic TRB CDR3s (compared with CXCR3-negative naive cells).

A word on this clonotype: Antigen specificity is unknown.

The authors made the TRB cDNA libraries by 5' RACE using UMI labels. TCRdb reprocessed the 5' RACE reads and stores each CDR3 protein as one record, lacking DNA. This listing includes about 150,000 distinct CDR3 sequences. The chain combines TRBV5-6 with TRBJ2-1; TCRdb's D call of TRBD2 is untestable without DNA. Sequencing was carried out using naive CXCR3+ CD8+ T cells from blood. The subset: CD45RO-CCR7+CD27+CD95- naive CD8+ T cells expressing CXCR3 (TNR3+). This receptor was taken from a human donor in good health. Some clones in this sample may be carry-over from other donors' samples. CDR3 protein: CASSPGRVNEQFF.